This is a list of T cell receptor beta chains from one sample in a study of cytomegalovirus exposure and HLA in healthy donors. The repertoire was sequenced with immunoSEQ multiplex PCR; TCRdb's copy has only in-frame clones and lacks some. The profile shows approximately 190,000 clones, about 81% of them singletons. The sequenced material came from PBMCs. These receptor sequences come from a young woman in good health and CMV-seropositive. The CDR3 runs from the conserved cysteine through the conserved F or W.

j_call,v_call,cdr3_aa
TRBJ2-1,TRBV5-4,CASSPPPGGRSYNEQFF
TRBJ2-6,TRBV7-3,CASSGDIGANVLTF
TRBJ2-5,TRBV9,CASSVQAGGHQETQYF
TRBJ2-5,TRBV5-1,CASSPTSGLQETQYF
TRBJ2-7,TRBV19,CASSITQGPYEQYF
TRBJ2-2,TRBV27,CASSSWQLGLPNTGELFF
TRBJ2-5,TRBV9,CASSVDGGQETQYF
TRBJ1-2,TRBV5-6,CASSFGQREGYTF
TRBJ1-6,TRBV7-9,CASSNRDTDSPLHF
TRBJ1-4,TRBV10-2,CASSGAASVELFF
TRBJ2-3,TRBV7-2,CASRTAGVDTQYF
TRBJ2-3,TRBV7-9,CASSSNTDTQYF
TRBJ2-2,TRBV4-2,CASSQGADYTGELFF
TRBJ2-4,TRBV25-1,CASSEKAGGLGNIQYF
TRBJ1-3,TRBV11-3,CASSVVSGNTIYF
TRBJ1-1,TRBV7-8,CASNRDKTLNTEAFF
TRBJ1-2,TRBV19,CASSIVWMTGAVLGYTF
TRBJ2-1,TRBV7-2,CASSLTPSSYNEQFF
TRBJ2-2,TRBV29-1,CSVVLSGANTGELFF
TRBJ2-3,TRBV11-2,CASSLEGAGGLGTQYF
TRBJ2-7,TRBV18,CASSPTHRDTVLIYEQYF
TRBJ2-5,TRBV4-2,CASSQERIQETQYF
TRBJ2-3,TRBV9,CASSVEGVISTDTQYF
TRBJ1-4,TRBV2,CASRAGQEKLFF
TRBJ1-2,TRBV9,CASSAKDSHGYTF
TRBJ2-1,TRBV6-4,CASSERDSSNINEQFF
TRBJ2-7,TRBV2,CASSEIIGTSGGFHEQYF
TRBJ2-1,TRBV20-1,CSVFRAEEQFF
TRBJ2-2,TRBV9,CASRDGREASEDTGELFF
TRBJ2-3,TRBV5-4,CASSLKPGGASTDTQYF
TRBJ1-2,TRBV5-6,CASSLLLDYGYTF
TRBJ2-2,TRBV6-4,CASRGDRANTGELFF
TRBJ2-3,TRBV5-1,CASSLVAGGHDTQYF
TRBJ1-2,TRBV10-1,CASSEWTGGGYTF
TRBJ1-2,TRBV7-6,CASSLTGTGGAQYGYTF
TRBJ2-1,TRBV4-3,CASSPTLGTSGGLGRVEQFF
TRBJ1-1,TRBV7-3,CASSRGTGGNTEAFF
TRBJ2-5,TRBV5-4,CASSPGTGRETQYF
TRBJ2-3,TRBV30,CAWSFGHSISTDTQYF
TRBJ2-7,TRBV6-6,CASSYSTETYEQYF
TRBJ2-5,TRBV13,CASSGGQGGETQYF
TRBJ2-5,TRBV2,CASTRTGQGETQYF
TRBJ2-7,TRBV5-5,CASSSYGEAYEQYF
TRBJ1-1,TRBV6-5,CASSVGGGPTEAFF
TRBJ2-2,TRBV6-7,CASSRDSGQGVWINTGELFF
TRBJ2-1,TRBV7-7,CASSRNDAGGRNEQFF
TRBJ2-5,TRBV5-8,CASSLERGQETQYF
TRBJ2-5,TRBV30,CAWSQGKTQYF
TRBJ2-2,TRBV7-9,CASSLAGRGNTGELFF